A selection of T cell receptor beta chains follows, all from one sample in a study of shared clonotypes between healthy human individuals. The method was immunoSEQ multiplex PCR; TCRdb's version includes in-frame clones alone and lacks a portion of them. The sample has some 2,500,000 clones; 80% to 95% are singletons. The sequencing sample was made of naive CD4+ T cells from PBMCs. These receptors came from a man aged 18 to 30 in good health. Some clones in this sample may be carry-over from other donors' samples. The CDR3 runs from the conserved cysteine through the conserved F or W. D genes are given only for firm matches. The listing skips clone size in some rows; elsewhere it reads once, few, many or a size class.

d_call clone_size j_call v_call cdr3_nt cdr3_aa
NA NA TRBJ1-1 TRBV5-4 TGTGCCAGCAGCCCCCCACGGTCAGTGAACACTGAAGCTTTCTTT CASSPPRSVNTEAFF
NA NA TRBJ2-7 TRBV19 TGTGCCATAAACACATCCTACGAGCAGTACTTC CAINTSYEQYF
TRBD1 NA TRBJ1-1 TRBV7-2 TGTGCCAGCAGCCCACTCGACAGGGTTACTGAAGCTTTCTTT CASSPLDRVTEAFF
NA NA TRBJ1-1 TRBV4-2 TGTGCCAGCAGCCAAGATAACCTGGCAGAAGCTTTCTTT CASSQDNLAEAFF
NA NA TRBJ1-2 TRBV28 TGTGCCAGCAGTGTAGACGGATACTATGGCTACACCTTC CASSVDGYYGYTF
TRBD2 NA TRBJ2-1 TRBV29-1 TGCAGCGTTGAGGCGACTAGCGGGAGGGGGCATGAGCAGTTCTTC CSVEATSGRGHEQFF
NA NA TRBJ2-7 TRBV29-1 TGCAGCGTTCTGCGGTCCTACGAGCAGTACTTC CSVLRSYEQYF
NA NA TRBJ2-3 TRBV28 TGTGCCAGCAGTCCCCCGGGACAAGAAACGCAGTATTTT CASSPPGQETQYF
NA NA TRBJ2-2 TRBV28 TGTGCCAGCAGTTTATACGGCCAGGGGAACCGGGAGCTGTTTTTT CASSLYGQGNRELFF
NA once TRBJ2-2 TRBV7-5 TGTGCCAGAAGCACCGGTCGGGACTCAAACACCGGGGAGCTGTTTTTT CARSTGRDSNTGELFF
NA NA TRBJ1-1 TRBV2 TGTGCCAGCAGTTTAACAGGGAACACTGAAGCTTTCTTT CASSLTGNTEAFF
NA NA TRBJ2-1 TRBV29-1 TGCAGCGTTGACTGGCCGTTCGGTAACTACAATGAGCAGTTCTTC CSVDWPFGNYNEQFF
NA NA TRBJ1-2 TRBV9 TGTGCCAGCAGCGCTTGGGACGGACCTAACTATGGCTACACCTTC CASSAWDGPNYGYTF
TRBD2 NA TRBJ2-2 TRBV9 TGTGCCAGCAGCGTAATAAGCGGGAGGGGCGGGGAGCTGTTTTTT CASSVISGRGGELFF
NA NA TRBJ2-1 TRBV7-2 TGTGCCAGCAGCAACCGGCGGGGAGCGGGTGCCTACAATGAGCAGTTCTTC CASSNRRGAGAYNEQFF
NA NA TRBJ2-7 TRBV15 TGTGCCACCAGCAGAGATCGGGGGGCTCCCTACGAGCAGTACTTC CATSRDRGAPYEQYF
NA NA TRBJ2-5 TRBV4-2 TGTGCCAGCAGCCAAGATCTTGAGACCCAGTACTTC CASSQDLETQYF
NA NA TRBJ1-3 TRBV4-1 TGCGCCAGCAGCCAGACCCTAGGTGACACCATATATTTT CASSQTLGDTIYF
TRBD2 NA TRBJ2-7 TRBV11-2 TGTGCCAGCAGCCTTGACGGGGGGGGAACTACCTACGAGCAGTACTTC CASSLDGGGTTYEQYF
TRBD2 NA TRBJ2-3 TRBV9 TGTGCCAGCACCTTTAGCGGGAGAGGGGATACGCAGTATTTT CASTFSGRGDTQYF
NA NA TRBJ1-5 TRBV7-9 TGTGCCAGCAGTTTAGACAGGAGCAATCAGCCCCAGCATTTT CASSLDRSNQPQHF
TRBD2 NA TRBJ2-5 TRBV10-3 TGTGCCGCAGCGAGGGGACTAGCGGGAGGGCCTGGAGAGACCCAGTACTTC CAAARGLAGGPGETQYF